A selection of T cell receptor beta chains follows, all from one sample in a study of prognosis after radiotherapy for stage I lung cancer. TCRdb fed the multiplex PCR reads into MiXCR, producing one record per CDR3 protein. The sample holds about 20,000 distinct CDR3 sequences; approximately 45% are singletons and the top ten take 33%. The sequences come from PBMCs, collected before or after stereotactic body radiation therapy (not recorded which). These receptor sequences come from a donor at least 50 years old with non-small cell lung cancer. Each CDR3 is given with its conserved first and last residue. D genes are given only for firm matches. Not all rows give a size; the values are once, few, many and, for expanded clones, a class.

v_gene	d_gene	abundance	j_gene	CDR3aa	CDR3nt
TRBV6-1	TRBD2	-	TRBJ2-3	CASAYSVGAGGTYTQYF	TGTGCCAGCGCCTATAGCGTGGGGGCGGGAGGCACATATACGCAGTATTTT
TRBV6-1	TRBD1	-	TRBJ1-4	CATGGTGEVEKLFF	TGTGCCACCGGGGGGACAGGGGAAGTGGAAAAACTGTTTTTT
TRBV19	-	many	TRBJ2-5	CASSGETWGETQYF	TGTGCCAGTAGTGGAGAGACTTGGGGAGAGACCCAGTACTTC
TRBV10-3	-	once	TRBJ2-3	CAISIWDTDTQYF	TGTGCCATCAGTATTTGGGATACAGATACGCAGTATTTT
TRBV2	TRBD1	few	TRBJ2-7	CASSELTGGLSEQYF	TGTGCCAGCAGTGAACTGACAGGGGGCCTCTCCGAGCAGTACTTC
TRBV6-4	-	-	TRBJ2-5	CASSVPPEETQYF	TGTGCCAGCAGTGTTCCCCCCGAAGAGACCCAGTACTTC
TRBV19	-	-	TRBJ2-3	CASSMSLRPTDTQYF	TGTGCCAGTAGTATGAGCCTCAGACCCACAGATACGCAGTATTTT
TRBV15	TRBD1	many	TRBJ2-7	CATSRGGTGGYEQYF	TGTGCCACCAGCAGAGGAGGGACAGGGGGCTACGAGCAGTACTTC
TRBV5-1	TRBD1	many	TRBJ1-3	CASSSRGPDSGNTIYF	TGCGCCAGCAGCTCTAGGGGGCCCGACTCTGGAAACACCATATATTTT
TRBV6-1	-	many	TRBJ2-4	CASSASVLLAKNIQYF	TGTGCCAGCAGTGCCTCGGTACTGCTAGCCAAAAACATTCAGTACTTC
TRBV27	-	many	TRBJ2-3	CASSAAHDSHSSTDTQYF	TGTGCCAGCAGTGCTGCCCACGACAGTCACTCAAGCACAGATACGCAGTATTTT
TRBV20-1	TRBD1	many	TRBJ2-7	CSARIGTGLYEQYF	TGCAGTGCTAGAATCGGGACAGGGCTGTACGAGCAGTACTTC
TRBV20-1	-	many	TRBJ1-1	CSASTVRNTEAFF	TGCAGTGCTAGTACGGTCCGGAACACTGAAGCTTTCTTT
TRBV5-4	-	many	TRBJ1-6	CASYMTTIGAPLHF	TGTGCCAGCTATATGACGACGATTGGCGCACCCCTCCACTTT
TRBV20-1	TRBD2	many	TRBJ2-7	CSAPSLAGVTYEQYF	TGCAGTGCCCCTTCCCTAGCGGGGGTAACCTACGAGCAGTACTTC
TRBV6-2/TRBV6-3	TRBD1	-	TRBJ2-2	CASSRQGNTGELFF	TGTGCCAGCAGTCGACAGGGTAACACCGGGGAGCTGTTTTTT
TRBV2	-	-	TRBJ2-3	CASSEHGGRGIDTQYF	TGTGCCAGCAGTGAACACGGCGGACGGGGAATAGATACGCAGTATTTT
TRBV12-3/TRBV12-4	-	many	TRBJ2-3	CASRRLGVDTQYF	TGTGCCAGCAGGCGACTAGGGGTGGATACGCAGTATTTT
TRBV7-2	-	many	TRBJ1-1	CASSSGRGTEAFF	TGTGCCAGCAGCTCAGGAAGGGGGACTGAAGCTTTCTTT
TRBV9	TRBD2	many	TRBJ2-1	CASSYRLAGGGEEQFF	TGTGCCAGCAGCTACCGACTAGCGGGCGGGGGAGAAGAGCAGTTCTTC
TRBV7-9	-	-	TRBJ2-7	CASSSPGGTLYEQYF	TGTGCCAGCAGCTCCCCTGGCGGGACGTTGTACGAGCAGTACTTC
TRBV7-2	-	many	TRBJ2-2	CASSLVGGGNTGELFF	TGTGCCAGCAGCTTAGTGGGGGGCGGGAACACCGGGGAGCTGTTTTTT
TRBV7-3	-	many	TRBJ2-1	CASSLKGHQQFF	TGTGCCAGCAGCTTAAAGGGACACCAGCAGTTCTTC
TRBV18	-	many	TRBJ2-2	CASSPPWADANTGELFF	TGTGCCAGCTCACCACCGTGGGCAGACGCGAACACCGGGGAGCTGTTTTTT
TRBV5-1	-	many	TRBJ2-7	CASSLISSSSYEQYF	TGCGCCAGCAGCTTGATATCTAGCAGCTCCTACGAGCAGTACTTC
TRBV6-2/TRBV6-3	-	-	TRBJ2-7	CASSVLDSTYEQYF	TGTGCCAGCAGTGTTCTGGACAGTACCTACGAGCAGTACTTC
TRBV6-1	TRBD1	many	TRBJ2-7	CASSLQGAFEQYF	TGTGCCAGCAGTCTCCAGGGGGCGTTCGAGCAGTACTTC
TRBV27	-	few	TRBJ2-2	CASSPSGSHPGELFF	TGTGCCAGCAGTCCCTCGGGGTCCCACCCCGGGGAGCTGTTTTTT
TRBV5-1	-	many	TRBJ1-1	CASSLYGRDTEAFF	TGCGCCAGCAGCTTGTACGGGAGGGACACTGAAGCTTTCTTT
TRBV6-1	TRBD1	-	TRBJ2-3	CASRPGTGVLRRISTDTQYF	TGTGCCAGCAGGCCCGGGACAGGGGTCCTGCGGCGTATTTCCACAGATACTCAGTATTTT
TRBV9	-	many	TRBJ1-1	CASSPGVMNTEAFF	TGTGCCAGCAGCCCGGGGGTAATGAACACTGAAGCTTTCTTT
TRBV19	-	-	TRBJ1-1	CASSTTGRTTEAFF	TGTGCCAGTAGTACCACCGGACGTACCACTGAAGCTTTCTTT
TRBV6-2/TRBV6-3	-	-	TRBJ1-1	CASSPHEDTEAFF	TGTGCCAGCAGTCCTCATGAGGACACTGAAGCTTTCTTT
TRBV6-1	-	few	TRBJ1-2	CAGPPARGTPYGYTF	TGTGCCGGGCCGCCCGCCAGAGGGACTCCCTATGGCTACACCTTC
TRBV6-1	-	few	TRBJ1-3	CASRTLFSGNTIYF	TGTGCCAGCAGAACTCTATTCTCTGGAAACACCATATATTTT
TRBV12-3/TRBV12-4	-	-	TRBJ2-2	CASSSQSAGYTGELFF	TGTGCCAGCAGTTCCCAGAGCGCGGGATACACCGGGGAGCTGTTTTTT
TRBV11-2	-	many	TRBJ1-2	CASSLVLRAGDGGYTF	TGTGCCAGCAGCTTAGTCCTTCGGGCGGGGGACGGGGGCTACACCTTC
TRBV12-3/TRBV12-4	-	medium-sized	TRBJ2-2	CASSRGFGELFF	TGTGCCAGCAGTAGGGGTTTCGGGGAGCTGTTTTTT
TRBV7-3	-	-	TRBJ2-7	CASSFSGSKEQYF	TGTGCCAGCAGCTTTTCGGGATCGAAGGAGCAGTACTTC
TRBV11-3	-	medium-sized	TRBJ2-5	CASSLEGETQYF	TGTGCCAGCAGCTTAGAAGGAGAGACCCAGTACTTC
TRBV15	-	-	TRBJ2-7	CATSSPGNEQYF	TGTGCCACCAGCAGCCCAGGGAACGAGCAGTACTTC
TRBV5-5	-	many	TRBJ1-3	CASSLAQANSGNTIYF	TGTGCCAGCAGCTTGGCACAGGCGAACTCTGGAAACACCATATATTTT
TRBV7-2	TRBD1	-	TRBJ1-6	CASSPSLGQNSPLHF	TGTGCCAGCAGCCCTTCTTTGGGACAGAATTCACCCCTCCACTTT
TRBV29-1	-	-	TRBJ1-4	CSVELGAGEKLFF	TGCAGCGTTGAGTTGGGGGCGGGTGAAAAACTGTTTTTT
TRBV20-1	-	-	TRBJ2-3	CSVLWVADTQYF	TGCAGTGTCCTTTGGGTGGCAGATACGCAGTATTTT
TRBV10-3	-	-	TRBJ1-1	CAISGEGGIYTEAFF	TGTGCCATCAGTGGGGAGGGAGGTATATATACTGAAGCTTTCTTT
TRBV15	-	many	TRBJ1-2	CATGNSPNYGYTF	TGTGCCACCGGTAATAGCCCTAACTATGGCTACACCTTC
TRBV5-5	-	-	TRBJ1-5	CASSLAPRAKSQPQHF	TGTGCCAGCAGCTTGGCCCCAAGGGCAAAATCTCAGCCCCAGCATTTT
TRBV20-1	-	-	TRBJ1-1	CSASYPGVANTEAFF	TGTAGTGCTAGCTACCCAGGGGTGGCGAACACTGAAGCTTTCTTT
TRBV13	-	-	TRBJ1-3	CASSLMGSSGNTIYF	TGTGCCAGCAGCTTAATGGGGAGCTCTGGAAACACCATATATTTT
TRBV27	TRBD2	many	TRBJ2-7	CASSLFSGTRGSNEQYF	TGTGCCAGCAGTTTATTTTCCGGGACTAGGGGCTCTAACGAGCAGTACTTC
TRBV19	-	medium-sized	TRBJ1-2	CASSKDKFNYGYTF	TGTGCCAGTAGTAAGGACAAGTTTAACTATGGCTACACCTTC
TRBV2	-	-	TRBJ2-2	CASSESGVIGELFF	TGTGCCAGCAGTGAATCAGGGGTTATCGGGGAGCTGTTTTTT
TRBV14	-	many	TRBJ2-1	CATRGGGYEQFF	TGTGCCACCCGAGGAGGGGGTTATGAGCAGTTCTTC
TRBV5-1	-	many	TRBJ2-1	CASSWGHGGAYNEQFF	TGCGCCAGCAGCTGGGGGCACGGGGGTGCCTACAATGAGCAGTTCTTC
TRBV7-2	TRBD2	many	TRBJ2-3	CASRPPLALSTDTQYF	TGTGCCAGCAGACCCCCACTAGCGCTATCTACAGATACGCAGTATTTT
TRBV6-2/TRBV6-3	-	-	TRBJ1-1	CASSYVGMGNTEAFF	TGTGCCAGCAGTTACGTCGGCATGGGGAACACTGAAGCTTTCTTT
TRBV5-4	-	many	TRBJ1-3	CASSQQGSGNTIYF	TGTGCCAGCAGCCAACAGGGTTCTGGAAACACCATATATTTT
TRBV20-1	-	many	TRBJ1-3	CSARAPGVSGNTIYF	TGCAGTGCTAGAGCCCCAGGGGTCTCTGGAAACACCATATATTTT